This record covers a single TCR beta chain. Its antigen is not identified. This sample was included in a study of T cell responses to AZD1222 COVID-19 vaccine. Study findings and constraints: A mostly white British donor set with more females was recruited, and clonal diversity was possibly underestimated. It was only 6 or 7 AZD1222 recipients who were seropositive at baseline.

Measured with immunoSEQ multiplex PCR; TCRdb has only the in-frame clones, and not every one. The sample comprises some 99,000 clones, about 88% of which are singletons, and 12% to 15% rests with the top ten. Trimming removed 8 bases at V and 3 bases at J, with 16 bases between. The CDR3 extends over 14 amino acids. The germline gives CDR1 SEHNR, CDR2 FQNEAQ (reference sequence). The chain combines TRBV7-9 with TRBJ1-1; D ambiguous. Sequenced here: peripheral blood, sampled 28 days after the second AZD1222 dose. This sequence was found in an adult who received the AZD1222 COVID-19 vaccine. This CDR3 is CASGGPGRHTEAFF. DNA for the CDR3: TGTGCCAGCGGCGGGCCGGGAAGACACACTGAAGCTTTCTTT.